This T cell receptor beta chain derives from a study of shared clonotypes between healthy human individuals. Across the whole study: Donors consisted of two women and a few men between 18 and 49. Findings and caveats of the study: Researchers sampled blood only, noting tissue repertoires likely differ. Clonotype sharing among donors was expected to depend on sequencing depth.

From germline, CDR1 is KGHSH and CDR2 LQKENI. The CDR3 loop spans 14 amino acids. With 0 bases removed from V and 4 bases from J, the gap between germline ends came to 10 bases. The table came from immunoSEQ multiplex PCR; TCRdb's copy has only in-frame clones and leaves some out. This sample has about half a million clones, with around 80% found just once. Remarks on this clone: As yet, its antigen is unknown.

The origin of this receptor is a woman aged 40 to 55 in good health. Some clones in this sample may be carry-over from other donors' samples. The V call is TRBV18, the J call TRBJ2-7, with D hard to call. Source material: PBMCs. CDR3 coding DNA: TGTGCCAGCTCACCACCGTCTATGTTGTACGAGCAGTACTTC. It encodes CASSPPSMLYEQYF.